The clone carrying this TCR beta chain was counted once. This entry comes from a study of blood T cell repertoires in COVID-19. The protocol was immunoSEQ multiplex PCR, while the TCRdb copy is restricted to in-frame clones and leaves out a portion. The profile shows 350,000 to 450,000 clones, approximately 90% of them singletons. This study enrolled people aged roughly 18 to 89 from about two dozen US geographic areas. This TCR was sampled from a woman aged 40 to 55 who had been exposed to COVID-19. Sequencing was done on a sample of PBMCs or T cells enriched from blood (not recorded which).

The CDR3 loop is CASSPRTGSSYEQYF. The CDR3 coding sequence is TGTGCCAGCTCACCACGGACGGGAAGCTCCTACGAGCAGTACTTC. The V call is TRBV18, the J call TRBJ2-7, with D possibly being TRBD2 (5 bases). The CDR3 length is 15 residues. V gave up 1 base and J gave up 0 bases, with 10 bases separating them. Germline CDR1 reads KGHSH; CDR2 reads LQKENI.